These 19 T cell receptor beta chains came from one sample sequenced in a study of T cell changes during pregnancy in multiple sclerosis. The protocol was immunoSEQ multiplex PCR, while the TCRdb copy is restricted to in-frame clones and leaves out a portion. In the table there are more than 50,000 clones, roughly nine tenths of which are singletons. The sample here was peripheral blood, taken in the first trimester of pregnancy. Every receptor here comes from a female donor in good health, enrolled as a control in a pregnancy study.

The CDR3: CASSFEPGQGHWAANEKLFF. The CDR3 region has the DNA TGTGCCAGCAGTTTCGAACCGGGACAAGGGCATTGGGCAGCTAATGAAAAACTGTTTTTT. The chain carries TRBV28 and TRBJ1-4, with a tentative D call TRBD1 (6 bases). V lost 3 bases and J lost 3, with 26 bases in between. The CDR3 runs 20 residues. CDR1 is MDHEN, CDR2 SYDVKM, per germline.

The CDR3 loop reads CASSEDQGKGNTIYF. The CDR3 DNA reads as TGTGCCAGCAGTGAAGATCAGGGGAAGGGAAACACCATATATTTT. V and J are TRBV6-1 and TRBJ1-3; the D gene is possibly TRBD1 (6 bases). The germline V and J ends were trimmed by 1 base and 4 bases, with 11 bases remaining between them. Germline V CDR1 and CDR2: MNHNS, SASEGT. CDR3 size: 15 residues.

Turning to this clone: One end of the junction does not line up with germline, which may come from a read error. The chain carries TRBV7-7 and TRBJ2-7; 7 bases map to TRBD1. The germline CDR1 and CDR2 sequences are SSHAT and FNYEAQ (reference sequence). This CDR3 has 17 amino acids. The CDR3 DNA reads as TGTGCTAGCAGCTCCCCAAGGGGACAGTTCCGTTACTACGAGCAGTACTTC. It translates to CASSSPRGQFRYYEQYF.

CDR3: CASSLGGQHNEQFF. The DNA for the CDR3 is TGTGCCAGCAGTTTAGGAGGACAGCACAATGAGCAGTTCTTC. The rearrangement uses TRBV28 and TRBJ2-1; TRBD1 might be the D (6 bases). The germline V gene encodes CDR1 MDHEN and CDR2 SYDVKM. The CDR3 has 14 amino acids. The ends were cut back, 2 bases at V and 5 bases at J, with 10 bases in the middle.

The gene calls are TRBV19 and TRBJ2-3; D not resolved. The CDR3 covers 12 residues. The germline gives CDR1 LNHDA, CDR2 SQIVND (reference sequence). The ends were cut back, 6 bases at V and 5 bases at J, with 9 bases in the middle. CDR3 sequence (DNA): TGTGCCAGTAGACCTGGCCAAGATACGCAGTATTTT. This encodes CASRPGQDTQYF.

J is TRBJ2-1 and V is TRBV2; 8 nucleotides match TRBD2. CDR1 SNHLY and CDR2 FYNNEI come from the germline V gene. Trimming removed 8 bases from V and 4 bases from J; junction bases left unmatched: 7. The CDR3 covers 14 residues. CDR3 sequence: CASLLAATYNEQFF. Written as DNA, the CDR3 is TGTGCCAGCCTACTAGCGGCGACATACAATGAGCAGTTCTTC.

The gene calls are TRBV2 and TRBJ1-2, with D unresolved. Germline lookup yields CDR1 SNHLY and CDR2 FYNNEI. Trimming removed 7 bases at V and 4 bases at J, with 13 bases between. The CDR3 is 13 residues long. The CDR3 bases are TGTGCCAGCAAGGAGCAGCTTTTCTATGGCTACACCTTC. Amino acid sequence: CASKEQLFYGYTF. Variable domain in full (rest from reference TRBV2 and TRBJ1-2): EPEVTQTPSHQVTQMGQEVILRCVPISNHLYFYWYRQILGQKVEFLVSFYNNEISEKSEIFDDQFSVERPDGSNFTLKIRSTKLEDSAMYFCASKEQLFYGYTFGSGTRLTVV.

The rearrangement joins TRBV9 to TRBJ1-6; D gene unclear. In germline, CDR1 is SGDLS, CDR2 YYNGEE. The CDR3 sequence is 15 residues long. Trimming stripped 0 bases from V and 8 bases from J, with 12 bases between. The CDR3 DNA sequence: TGTGCCAGCAGCGTAGCCCCGGGTGGAGATTCACCCCTCCACTTT. As protein: CASSVAPGGDSPLHF.

CDR3 amino acids: CASSVGQTYGYTF. The CDR3 DNA is TGTGCCAGCAGCGTGGGACAGACCTATGGCTACACCTTC. This chain uses TRBV9 with TRBJ1-2; 7 nucleotides match TRBD1. CDR1 is SGDLS and CDR2 is YYNGEE in the germline V gene. The CDR3 runs 13 residues. Trimming cost V 2 bases and J 4 bases; bases outside gene matches: 2. Full variable domain (remainder filled in from reference TRBV9 and TRBJ1-2): DSGVTQTPKHLITATGQRVTLRCSPRSGDLSVYWYQQSLDQGLQFLIQYYNGEERAKGNILERFSAQQFPDLHSELNLSSLELGDSALYFCASSVGQTYGYTFGSGTRLTVV.

This chain uses TRBV7-9 with TRBJ2-7, with 9 bases lining up with TRBD1. There are 15 residues in the CDR3. Germline V gene data show CDR1 as SEHNR and CDR2 as FQNEAQ (reference sequence). Trimming cost V 6 bases and J 2 bases; bases outside gene matches: 8. This chain's CDR3 is CASSLPGQGTYEQYF. The DNA for the CDR3 is TGTGCCAGCAGTCTACCGGGACAGGGAACCTACGAGCAGTACTTC.

This rearrangement joins TRBV2 to TRBJ2-7; a weak D match, TRBD1 (5 bases). Germline assignment: CDR1 SNHLY and CDR2 FYNNEI. V dropped 2 bases and J dropped 1 base, with 15 bases sitting between them. The CDR3 is 16 amino acids. In DNA, the CDR3 is TGTGCCAGCAGTGAACGCCCAGGGCTTCCATCCTACGAGCAGTACTTC. Translating gives CASSERPGLPSYEQYF.

Only a few counts were recorded for this clone. The gene calls are TRBV10-3 and TRBJ1-1; D is perhaps TRBD1 (5 bases). Germline assignment: CDR1 ENHRY and CDR2 SYGVKD. V lost 6 bases, J lost 6 bases, and 17 bases lay in between. This CDR3 has 14 amino acids. CDR3 sequence reads: CAIRGRGSTAEAFF. DNA for the CDR3: TGTGCCATCAGGGGACGGGGGTCTACGGCTGAAGCTTTCTTT.

V and J are TRBV10-3 and TRBJ1-3; D is unresolved. Trimming cost V 6 bases and J 0 bases, with 9 bases left between them. Germline CDR1 is ENHRY and CDR2 is SYGVKD. This CDR3 has 14 amino acids. The CDR3 loop is CAIRQSLSGNTIYF. The CDR3 DNA reads as TGTGCCATCAGACAATCCCTCTCTGGAAACACCATATATTTT.

This sequence joins TRBV29-1 and TRBJ2-7, with D possibly matching TRBD2 (6 bases). The CDR3 totals 13 residues. Trimming shortened V by 6 bases and J by 3 bases, and 15 bases separated the two germline ends. Germline V gene sequence: CDR1 SQVTM, CDR2 ANQGSEA. The CDR3 DNA sequence: TGCAGCGTCCAATGGGCGGGGTACTACGAGCAGTACTTC. Translation gives CSVQWAGYYEQYF.

This chain links TRBV5-1 with TRBJ2-2, with D maybe TRBD1 (5 bases). The CDR3 has 14 amino acids. Trimming cost V 7 bases and J 1 base, with 11 bases left between them. The germline V gene encodes CDR1 SGHRS and CDR2 YFSETQ. The DNA for the CDR3 is TGCGCCAGCGCCGGCGACAGGAACACCGGGGAGCTGTTTTTT. Its protein is CASAGDRNTGELFF.

This chain joins TRBV28 and TRBJ1-4, with TRBD1 as a possible D gene (6 bases). The V and J ends lost 5 bases and 3 bases respectively, with 13 bases between them. CDR1 and CDR2 from the germline V gene are MDHEN and SYDVKM. This CDR3 has 15 residues. The CDR3 nucleotides read TGTGCCAGCAGTCCCGCCGGGACATCTAATGAAAAACTGTTTTTT. Residues: CASSPAGTSNEKLFF.

For this clone: With a much larger clone just one base away, this may be a read error. The chain has TRBV6-4 and TRBJ2-3; 7 bases align to TRBD2. V shed 2 bases and J 0 bases; nucleotides not matched to a gene: 2. CDR3 size: 15 residues. Per the germline V gene, CDR1 is MRHNA and CDR2 is SNTAGT. The CDR3 reads CASSDGSGSTDTQYF. In DNA, the CDR3 is TGTGCCAGCAGTGACGGTAGCGGGAGCACAGATACGCAGTATTTT.

This rearrangement joins TRBV9 to TRBJ2-3; D ambiguous. This CDR3 is built from 15 residues. Germline CDR1 and CDR2: SGDLS and YYNGEE. V shed 0 bases and J shed 4 bases, with 12 bases lying between them. The CDR3 DNA is TGTGCCAGCAGCGTAGCTCCCTCTTCGGCAGATACGCAGTATTTT. Translating it yields CASSVAPSSADTQYF.

The chain couples TRBV29-1 to TRBJ2-7; D perhaps matches TRBD2 (6 bases). The germline V gene encodes CDR1 SQVTM and CDR2 ANQGSEA. This CDR3 is 11 amino acids long. Trimming removed 4 bases from V and 3 bases from J, with 7 bases in between. Here the CDR3 reads CSVGGDYEQYF. In nucleotides, the CDR3 is TGCAGCGTTGGGGGGGACTACGAGCAGTACTTC.